This T cell receptor (beta chain) was profiled in a study of blood T cells in healthy people across ages. General observations from the study: The study could not conclusively compare naive and antigen-experienced cells, given its unsorted PBMCs.

Germline V gene data show CDR1 as ENHRY and CDR2 as SYGVKD. The germline V and J ends were trimmed by 6 bases and 8 bases, with 13 bases remaining between them. This CDR3 contains 12 residues. This clonotype was found many times. Its antigen is unknown. Each donor was a healthy Caucasian individual from Russia, aged 6 to 90. It was with a sample-barcoded 5' primer and a J-beta primer mix that a second PCR of roughly 7 to 12 cycles was run. With 12 random nucleotides, a template-switch adaptor tagged each individual cDNA molecule. TCRdb recomputed calls from the 5' RACE reads with MiXCR, one row per CDR3 protein. Altogether some 1.5 million distinct CDR3 sequences are present, less than 45% being singletons, with the ten largest covering 4%.

Sequencing was carried out using blood. The source is a woman aged 18-35 years in good health. This chain joins TRBV10-3 and TRBJ1-1; no clear D. The CDR3 bases are TGTGCCATCAGGGAGGGATTAGTGGAAGCTTTCTTT. Translating gives CAIREGLVEAFF.